The 30 T cell receptor beta chains reported below all come from one sample, sequenced in a study of cytomegalovirus exposure and HLA in healthy donors. PCR employed 60 Vbeta and 13 Jbeta primers. Assay used: immunoSEQ multiplex PCR; TCRdb lists only in-frame clones, some missing. The sample table sets out roughly 120,000 clones. Sample: PBMCs. The receptors shown here come from a man between 18 and 29 years old in good health and CMV-seronegative.

The rearrangement uses TRBV5-1 and TRBJ2-5; TRBD1 might be the D (6 bases). This CDR3 has 14 residues. The V end lost 0 bases, the J end lost 3 bases, and 9 bases lay between the germline ends. CDR1 is SGHRS, CDR2 YFSETQ, per germline. The CDR3 DNA is TGCGCCAGCAGCTTGGGGACAGCGAAAGAGACCCAGTACTTC. Translating it yields CASSLGTAKETQYF. The complete variable domain, with remaining parts taken from reference TRBV5-1 and TRBJ2-5, reads KAGVTQTPRYLIKTRGQQVTLSCSPISGHRSVSWYQQTPGQGLQFLFEYFSETQRNKGNFPGRFSGRQFSNSRSEMNVSTLELGDSALYLCASSLGTAKETQYFGPGTRLLVL.

The V gene is TRBV19, the J gene TRBJ1-3; D is unresolved. The CDR3 has 15 amino acids. Germline V lookup: CDR1 LNHDA, CDR2 SQIVND (reference sequence). V was shortened by 1 base and J by 2 bases, with 9 bases between the two germline ends. The CDR3 DNA sequence: TGTGCCAGTAGTATAGGCGACTTAACTGGAAACACCATATATTTT. Amino acids: CASSIGDLTGNTIYF.

This chain uses TRBV19 with TRBJ2-7; D perhaps matches TRBD2 (6 bases). The CDR3 sequence is 14 residues long. Per the germline V gene, CDR1 is LNHDA and CDR2 is SQIVND (reference sequence). V dropped 2 bases and J dropped 6 bases, with 14 bases sitting between them. CDR3 bases: TGTGCCAGTAGTATAAAGTGGGGGGTTAGCGAGCAGTACTTC. It codes for CASSIKWGVSEQYF.

V usage is TRBV28 and J usage is TRBJ2-3; 9 bases match TRBD1. The CDR3 totals 14 residues. CDR1 and CDR2 from the germline V gene are MDHEN and SYDVKM. Unmatched junction bases numbered 1, after V lost 1 base and J lost 5 bases. CDR3 residues: CASSLSTGGDTQYF. The CDR3 DNA follows: TGTGCCAGCAGTTTATCGACAGGGGGAGATACGCAGTATTTT.

The J gene is TRBJ1-2, the V gene TRBV6-6; no clear D gene. Deletions cut 7 bases from V and 2 bases from J, with 11 bases between. The germline V gene has CDR1 MNHNY and CDR2 SVGAGI (reference sequence). This CDR3 contains 13 residues. CDR3 amino acids: CASTSGLNYGYTF. In nucleotides, the CDR3 is TGTGCCAGCACCTCTGGCTTGAACTATGGCTACACCTTC.

The J gene is TRBJ2-7, the V gene TRBV19; D is possibly TRBD2 (5 bases). Trimming removed 6 bases at V and 3 bases at J, with 18 bases between. The germline V gene encodes CDR1 LNHDA and CDR2 SQIVND (reference sequence). CDR3 length: 15 residues. CDR3 coding DNA: TGTGCCAGTAGCCTAACGAGGGCCCGGGTCTACGAGCAGTACTTC. Protein sequence: CASSLTRARVYEQYF. Full variable domain (remainder filled in from reference TRBV19 and TRBJ2-7): DGGITQSPKYLFRKEGQNVTLSCEQNLNHDAMYWYRQDPGQGLRLIYYSQIVNDFQKGDIAEGYSVSREKKESFPLTVTSAQKNPTAFYLCASSLTRARVYEQYFGPGTRLTVT.

The CDR3 loop is CASRTGGSGNTIYF. CDR3 coding DNA: TGTGCCAGCAGGACAGGGGGCTCTGGAAACACCATATATTTT. The rearrangement joins TRBV7-9 to TRBJ1-3, with TRBD1 identical over 9 bases. Germline V lookup: CDR1 SEHNR, CDR2 FQNEAQ (reference sequence). CDR3 length equals 14 residues. V lost 6 bases to trimming and J lost 0 bases; unmatched junction nucleotides: 0.

V gene TRBV7-9 combines with J gene TRBJ1-4, with TRBD1 identical over 8 bases. V gave up 4 bases and J gave up 6 bases; unmatched junction bases: 7. The CDR3 consists of 15 residues. Germline CDR1 reads SEHNR; CDR2 reads FQNEAQ (reference sequence). The CDR3 DNA reads as TGTGCCAGCAGCTCCTGGGACAGGTGGTATGAAAAACTGTTTTTT. The encoded protein is CASSSWDRWYEKLFF.

The chain uses TRBV9 and TRBJ1-1; D not resolved. Per the germline V gene, CDR1 is SGDLS and CDR2 is YYNGEE. The germline V and J ends were trimmed by 2 bases and 10 bases, with 15 bases remaining between them. The length of the CDR3 is 13 residues. The CDR3 nucleotides read TGTGCCAGCAGCGTTACAACGGGGTTTGGAGCTTTCTTT. This encodes CASSVTTGFGAFF.

The chain joins TRBV2 to TRBJ2-2, with 7 bases that match TRBD1. Germline CDR1 is SNHLY and CDR2 is FYNNEI. Losses at the gene ends were 7 bases for V and 0 bases for J; bases not matched to a gene: 5. The CDR3 contains 15 residues. The DNA for the CDR3 is TGTGCCAGCAACCGACAGGGCGCGAACACCGGGGAGCTGTTTTTT. It translates to CASNRQGANTGELFF.

V is TRBV19 and J is TRBJ2-5, with D possibly TRBD1 on 5 matching bases. The DNA end is more similar to TRBJ2-7, so the J call may be wrong. The CDR3 length is 16 residues. Germline V gene lookup returns CDR1 LNHDA and CDR2 SQIVND (reference sequence). CDR3 region: CASSHGLVSQGYEQYF. CDR3 coding DNA: TGTGCCAGTAGTCATGGGCTAGTTTCGCAGGGATACGAGCAGTACTTC.

The V call is TRBV5-1, the J call TRBJ1-2; D ambiguous. Per the germline V gene, CDR1 is SGHRS and CDR2 is YFSETQ. The length of the CDR3 is 17 residues. Trimming cost V 1 base and J 4 bases, with 20 bases left between them. DNA of the CDR3: TGCGCCAGCAGCTTGTTGGCCAGTCACTACTACGCCTATGGCTACACCTTC. Translated, it gives CASSLLASHYYAYGYTF. The whole variable domain, filled in from reference TRBV5-1 and TRBJ1-2, reads KAGVTQTPRYLIKTRGQQVTLSCSPISGHRSVSWYQQTPGQGLQFLFEYFSETQRNKGNFPGRFSGRQFSNSRSEMNVSTLELGDSALYLCASSLLASHYYAYGYTFGSGTRLTVV.

The chain employs TRBV4-1 and TRBJ2-7, with D possibly matching TRBD1 (6 bases). The CDR3 is 13 residues long. Germline V lookup: CDR1 MGHRA, CDR2 YSYEKL. Trimming shortened V by 3 bases and J by 2 bases, and 8 bases separated the two germline ends. CDR3: CASSQNRAYEQYF. Here the CDR3 DNA reads TGCGCCAGCAGCCAGAACAGGGCCTACGAGCAGTACTTC.

V gene TRBV29-1 combines with J gene TRBJ2-7; 8 nucleotides match TRBD1. The ends lost 7 bases at V and 7 bases at J; junction bases unmatched: 6. CDR1 and CDR2 (germline): SQVTM, ANQGSEA. CDR3 length equals 11 residues. CDR3 coding DNA: TGCAGCGGGGGACAGGTTGAAGAGCAGTACTTC. It translates to CSGGQVEEQYF.

The rearrangement uses TRBV5-4 and TRBJ2-7; 7 bases map to TRBD2. CDR3 length: 15 residues. V shed 4 bases and J 2 bases; nucleotides not matched to a gene: 9. CDR1 and CDR2 from the germline V gene are SGHNT and YYREEE (reference sequence). DNA of the CDR3: TGTGCCAGCAGCCCTCGGCGGGAGAAAACCTACGAGCAGTACTTC. Its translation: CASSPRREKTYEQYF.

The chain is built from TRBV6-4 and TRBJ1-5; the D gene is possibly TRBD1 (6 bases). Germline V lookup: CDR1 MRHNA, CDR2 SNTAGT. The CDR3 spans 16 residues. V was clipped by 4 bases and J by 4 bases, with 17 bases between them. DNA of the CDR3: TGTGCCAGCAGTGGAAGAACAGGGTATACTAATCAGCCCCAGCATTTT. This encodes CASSGRTGYTNQPQHF.

CDR3: CASSPVIFDEQFF. CDR3 sequence (DNA): TGTGCCAGCAGTCCAGTTATTTTCGATGAGCAGTTCTTC. The chain combines TRBV6-5 with TRBJ2-1; no clear D. V was pared by 5 bases and J by 8 bases, with 13 bases between. The CDR3 has 13 amino acids. Germline V gene lookup returns CDR1 MNHEY and CDR2 SVGAGI.

V gene TRBV18 combines with J gene TRBJ2-3; D might be TRBD2 (6 bases). Trimming left V 0 bases short and J 4 bases short, with 14 bases between. Germline values: CDR1 KGHSH, CDR2 LQKENI. This CDR3 is built from 16 residues. In DNA form, the CDR3 reads TGTGCCAGCTCACCACCCGGGGAGGCGGAGGCAGATACGCAGTATTTT. Amino acid sequence: CASSPPGEAEADTQYF.

The rearrangement joins TRBV29-1 to TRBJ1-2, with D possibly being TRBD1 (5 bases). The CDR3 sequence is 11 residues long. V shed 4 bases and J shed 5 bases, with 8 bases lying between them. Germline CDR1 SQVTM, CDR2 ANQGSEA. The CDR3 nucleotides are TGCAGCGTTGCGTCAGGGTATGGCTACACCTTC. Protein: CSVASGYGYTF. Using reference TRBV29-1 and TRBJ1-2 for the parts outside the CDR3, the full variable domain is SAVISQKPSRDICQRGTSLTIQCQVDSQVTMMFWYRQQPGQSLTLIATANQGSEATYESGFVIDKFPISRPNLTFSTLTVSNMSPEDSSIYLCSVASGYGYTFGSGTRLTVV.

V gene TRBV5-1 combines with J gene TRBJ2-5, with TRBD1 identical over 9 bases. The length of the CDR3 is 15 residues. Germline V gene lookup returns CDR1 SGHRS and CDR2 YFSETQ. After removal of 0 bases from V and 2 bases from J, the junction contained 2 bases not matched to a gene. The CDR3 DNA follows: TGCGCCAGCAGCTTGGGACAGGGGGGGCAAGAGACCCAGTACTTC. Its translation: CASSLGQGGQETQYF.

The chain links TRBV12-1 to TRBJ2-2; the listed D gene, TRBD2, was not tested against the DNA. TRBV12-1 is recorded as a pseudogene. The CDR3 sequence is 11 residues long. CDR3 in amino acids: CASRTTGELFF. The CDR3 nucleotides read TGTGCCAGCAGGACTACCGGGGAGCTGTTTTTT.

The chain recombines TRBV19 with TRBJ1-4; a possible D gene is TRBD1 (5 bases). The V end was cut by 4 bases, the J end by 5 bases, with 20 bases between. There are 17 residues in the CDR3. Germline-derived CDR1 and CDR2 are LNHDA and SQIVND (reference sequence). The CDR3 is CASSNPGRSGLNEKLFF. The DNA of the CDR3 is TGTGCCAGTAGTAATCCCGGGAGATCAGGGCTGAATGAAAAACTGTTTTTT.

The rearrangement joins TRBV11-2 to TRBJ2-6; 7 bases are shared with TRBD2. This CDR3 comprises 18 residues. Trimming removed 5 bases from V and 1 base from J; junction bases left unmatched: 11. Germline V CDR1 and CDR2: SGHAT, FQNNGV. The CDR3: CASSPGRGGASGANVLTF. The CDR3 coding sequence is TGTGCCAGCAGCCCTGGGAGGGGTGGGGCTTCTGGGGCCAACGTCCTGACTTTC.

The chain carries TRBV18 and TRBJ1-5, with 8 nucleotides matching TRBD1. V gave up 4 bases and J gave up 5 bases; unmatched junction bases: 1. Germline lookup yields CDR1 KGHSH and CDR2 LQKENI. There are 13 residues in the CDR3. As DNA, the CDR3 is TGTGCCAGCTCACTGGACAGGGATCAGCCCCAGCATTTT. This translates into CASSLDRDQPQHF.

The gene calls are TRBV7-9 and TRBJ1-2, with 9 bases matching TRBD1. V gave up 1 base and J gave up 8 bases; unmatched junction bases: 11. CDR1 is SEHNR, CDR2 FQNEAQ, per germline (reference sequence). The CDR3 is 16 amino acids. CDR3 loop: CASSLVSLRDRDGYTF. The CDR3 DNA is TGTGCCAGCAGCTTAGTCTCTCTCCGGGACAGGGACGGCTACACCTTC.

The chain combines TRBV5-1 with TRBJ2-2, with D perhaps matching TRBD1 (6 bases). This CDR3 region has 15 residues. The V gene lost 2 bases and the J gene lost 5 bases, with 13 bases spanning the gap. The germline CDR1 and CDR2 sequences are SGHRS and YFSETQ. The chain's CDR3 is CASSFLPGQTGELFF. DNA of the CDR3: TGCGCCAGCAGCTTCTTACCGGGACAAACCGGGGAGCTGTTTTTT. Based on the CDR3 plus reference TRBV5-1 and TRBJ2-2, the full variable domain is KAGVTQTPRYLIKTRGQQVTLSCSPISGHRSVSWYQQTPGQGLQFLFEYFSETQRNKGNFPGRFSGRQFSNSRSEMNVSTLELGDSALYLCASSFLPGQTGELFFGEGSRLTVL.

V gene TRBV15 combines with J gene TRBJ2-5; no reliable D call. The CDR3 consists of 13 residues. Germline assignment: CDR1 LNHNV and CDR2 YYDKDF (reference sequence). Trimming left V 1 base short and J 4 bases short, with 7 bases between. The CDR3 spells CATSRASGETQYF. CDR3 sequence (DNA): TGTGCCACCAGCAGAGCATCGGGAGAGACCCAGTACTTC.

The chain uses TRBV6-5 and TRBJ2-7; possibly TRBD1 for D (6 bases). This CDR3 comprises 14 residues. V lost 2 bases, J lost 3 bases, and 11 bases lay in between. Germline CDR1 and CDR2: MNHEY and SVGAGI. CDR3: CASSYQDSDYEQYF. In DNA form, the CDR3 reads TGTGCCAGCAGTTACCAGGACAGCGACTACGAGCAGTACTTC.

The chain carries TRBV2 and TRBJ2-7; 12 positions agree with TRBD2. Germline V gene lookup returns CDR1 SNHLY and CDR2 FYNNEI. V gave up 5 bases and J gave up 3 bases; unmatched junction bases: 5. The CDR3 runs to 15 residues. In DNA, the CDR3 is TGTGCCAGCAGTCTACGGACTAGCGGGATCTACGAGCAGTACTTC. Encoded protein: CASSLRTSGIYEQYF. The complete variable domain, with remaining parts taken from reference TRBV2 and TRBJ2-7, reads EPEVTQTPSHQVTQMGQEVILRCVPISNHLYFYWYRQILGQKVEFLVSFYNNEISEKSEIFDDQFSVERPDGSNFTLKIRSTKLEDSAMYFCASSLRTSGIYEQYFGPGTRLTVT.

The V call is TRBV18, the J call TRBJ1-4; 12 nucleotides line up with TRBD1. Per germline, CDR1 KGHSH and CDR2 LQKENI. Trimming took 6 bases from V and 7 from J; bases not matched to a gene: 12. The CDR3 consists of 17 residues. In DNA form, the CDR3 reads TGTGCCAGCTCCGAAATCCGGGACAGGGGGCGCGGTGAAAAACTGTTTTTT. Its translation is CASSEIRDRGRGEKLFF.